Presented here are 29 T cell receptor beta chains from one specimen sequenced in a study of T cell responses to AZD1222 COVID-19 vaccine (dated by TCRdb to the early 2020s). The library was prepared using the immunoSEQ multiplex PCR assay. The clones in this table, taken by TCRdb from immuneACCESS, are in-frame only. Not every clone is retained; where verified, under half of the shortfall comes from an unresolved V gene, and the cause of the rest is unknown. This sample is represented by 100,000 to 120,000 clones; about 87% of them were singletons. About 15% of the sample lies in the top ten. This specimen's time point label, interpreted: about 28 days (+/-7) after the second vaccine dose. This specimen was peripheral blood, taken 28 days after the second AZD1222 dose. The receptors here all came from an adult who received the AZD1222 COVID-19 vaccine.

V usage is TRBV28 and J usage is TRBJ1-2; the D is unclear. The V end lost 4 bases, the J end lost 4 bases, and 10 bases lay between the germline ends. Germline V gives CDR1 MDHEN, CDR2 SYDVKM. The CDR3 loop spans 13 amino acids. The CDR3, as DNA: TGTGCCAGCAGTTCAACGGCAGGCTATGGCTACACCTTC. This encodes CASSSTAGYGYTF.

This CDR3 reads CASSQEPSGSYEQYF. CDR3 nucleotide sequence: TGCGCCAGCAGCCAAGAACCTAGCGGGAGCTACGAGCAGTACTTC. V and J are TRBV4-1 and TRBJ2-7; 10 bases line up with TRBD2. The ends lost 0 bases at V and 3 bases at J; junction bases unmatched: 2. Germline V gene lookup returns CDR1 MGHRA and CDR2 YSYEKL. CDR3 length equals 15 residues.

This chain joins TRBV19 and TRBJ2-7; D unclear. This CDR3 region has 13 residues. The germline V and J ends were trimmed by 6 bases and 2 bases, with 11 bases remaining between them. The germline V gene encodes CDR1 LNHDA and CDR2 SQIVND (reference sequence). The CDR3 here is CASRPLGTYEQYF. CDR3 DNA: TGTGCCAGTAGGCCCTTAGGTACCTACGAGCAGTACTTC.

V gene TRBV7-3 combines with J gene TRBJ2-5; maybe TRBD2 (5 bases). V was cut by 5 bases and J by 2 bases, with 15 bases left in between. Germline V gene data show CDR1 as SGHTA and CDR2 as FQGTGA. The CDR3 extends over 15 amino acids. CDR3 protein: CASSVNGGLQETQYF. The CDR3 region has the DNA TGTGCCAGCAGCGTGAACGGCGGGTTACAAGAGACCCAGTACTTC.

V and J are TRBV18 and TRBJ2-1; D possibly corresponds to TRBD1 (6 bases). The CDR3 extends over 15 amino acids. Germline V gives CDR1 KGHSH, CDR2 LQKENI. Deletions cut 3 bases from V and 8 bases from J, with 17 bases between. The CDR3 reads CASSPLGQSRDEQFF. CDR3 sequence (DNA): TGTGCCAGCTCACCCCTCGGACAGTCTAGGGATGAGCAGTTCTTC.

This chain connects TRBV7-9 to TRBJ1-2, with D unresolved. Trimming shortened V by 7 bases and J by 7 bases, and 13 bases separated the two germline ends. There are 12 residues in the CDR3. Germline lookup yields CDR1 SEHNR and CDR2 FQNEAQ (reference sequence). CDR3: CASTPEEGGYTF. The CDR3 nucleotides are TGTGCCAGCACGCCCGAAGAGGGTGGCTACACCTTC.

The chain recombines TRBV3-1 (or the pseudogene TRBV3-2) with TRBJ1-4; no clear D gene. The CDR3 covers 15 residues. With 5 bases removed from V and 0 bases from J, the gap between germline ends came to 10 bases. Germline V gives CDR1 LGHDT, CDR2 YNNKEL (reference sequence). The CDR3 DNA reads as TGTGCCAGCAGCGGTCAAGTTGCAACTAATGAAAAACTGTTTTTT. Its translation is CASSGQVATNEKLFF.

The chain joins TRBV5-1 to TRBJ1-3; TRBD1 agrees at 10 bases. After removal of 0 bases from V and 0 bases from J, the junction contained 6 bases not matched to a gene. CDR3 length: 18 residues. Germline V gene sequence: CDR1 SGHRS, CDR2 YFSETQ. CDR3 sequence (DNA): TGCGCCAGCAGCTTGGCCGACAGGGGGCTGAGCTCTGGAAACACCATATATTTT. Protein product: CASSLADRGLSSGNTIYF.

The V and J genes are TRBV3-1 (or the pseudogene TRBV3-2) and TRBJ1-2; D unresolved. The germline V gene has CDR1 LGHDT and CDR2 YNNKEL (reference sequence). Trimming took 3 bases from V and 7 from J, leaving 12 bases between them. The CDR3 consists of 13 residues. CDR3 coding DNA: TGTGCCAGCAGCCACTCCTCTTTCAGTGGCTACACCTTC. This gives the protein CASSHSSFSGYTF.

The chain links TRBV7-9 to TRBJ2-7; 13 bases agree with TRBD2. J was trimmed by 7 bases and V by 7 bases; bases with no gene match: 16. Germline CDR1 is SEHNR and CDR2 is FQNEAQ (reference sequence). The CDR3 has 17 amino acids. CDR3 sequence reads: CASTSSVGLAGLEEQYF. In DNA, the CDR3 is TGTGCCAGCACCTCCTCGGTGGGACTAGCGGGACTAGAGGAGCAGTACTTC.

V is TRBV4-2 and J is TRBJ2-2; maybe TRBD2 (6 bases). The CDR3 sequence is 15 residues long. CDR1 and CDR2 (germline): LGHNA, YNFKEQ. Trimming took 4 bases from V and 5 from J, leaving 14 bases between them. The DNA for the CDR3 is TGTGCCAGCAGCCTCGTCCTAGCGAGGACCGGGGAGCTGTTTTTT. Translated: CASSLVLARTGELFF.

This chain uses TRBV28 with TRBJ2-3; the D is unclear. The CDR3 has 14 amino acids. The V gene's germline CDR1 is MDHEN and CDR2 SYDVKM. V lost 2 bases to trimming and J lost 5 bases, with 11 bases between them. Here the CDR3 reads CASSLKAWGDTQYF. The CDR3 DNA sequence: TGTGCCAGCAGTTTAAAAGCTTGGGGAGATACGCAGTATTTT.

The chain joins TRBV5-1 to TRBJ1-2; D not certain. This CDR3 is built from 12 residues. The V gene's germline CDR1 is SGHRS and CDR2 YFSETQ. V was trimmed by 4 bases and J by 7 bases, leaving 11 bases between them. CDR3 coding DNA: TGCGCCAGCAGCATAGGGATGGCTGGCTACACCTTC. The encoded protein is CASSIGMAGYTF.

This clone was counted a few times. The V gene is TRBV29-1, the J gene TRBJ2-7, with 8 bases fitting TRBD1. The CDR3 spans 14 residues. After removal of 5 bases from V and 0 bases from J, the junction contained 6 bases not matched to a gene. From germline, CDR1 is SQVTM and CDR2 ANQGSEA. CDR3 sequence reads: CSVLDRGHSYEQYF. The CDR3 DNA is TGCAGCGTTCTTGACAGGGGCCACTCCTACGAGCAGTACTTC.

The CDR3 protein is CASSLTEPPRTDTQYF. The CDR3 DNA reads TGTGCCAGCAGTTTAACCGAACCCCCCCGCACAGATACGCAGTATTTT. The chain employs TRBV27 and TRBJ2-3; D gene unclear. Germline V CDR1 and CDR2: MNHEY, SMNVEV (reference sequence). This CDR3 has 16 residues. The V end lost 2 bases, the J end lost 1 base, and 13 bases lay between the germline ends.

J is TRBJ2-4 and V is TRBV3-1 (or the pseudogene TRBV3-2); D is perhaps TRBD1 (8 bases). This CDR3 contains 20 residues. V was pared by 3 bases and J by 1 base, with 25 bases between. Germline CDR1 reads LGHDT; CDR2 reads YNNKEL (reference sequence). The CDR3 region is CASSQRFPDREGGAKNIQYF. CDR3 bases: TGTGCCAGCAGCCAGCGATTTCCGGACAGGGAGGGGGGCGCCAAAAACATTCAGTACTTC.

The V gene is TRBV30, the J gene TRBJ1-6; 12 nucleotides align to TRBD1. V lost 1 base to trimming and J lost 9 bases; unmatched junction nucleotides: 10. CDR3 length: 17 residues. From germline, CDR1 is GTSNPN and CDR2 SVGIG (reference sequence). The CDR3 spells CAWSATSGTGGSSPLHF. CDR3 sequence (DNA): TGTGCCTGGAGTGCAACCTCCGGGACAGGGGGCAGTTCACCCCTCCACTTT.

This clone was picked up a small number of times. The rearrangement uses TRBV9 and TRBJ2-7; D is perhaps TRBD2 (6 bases). V lost 0 bases, J lost 4 bases, and 11 bases lay in between. The CDR3 totals 14 residues. Germline V lookup: CDR1 SGDLS, CDR2 YYNGEE. CDR3 amino acids: CASSVGGDNYEQYF. The CDR3, as DNA: TGTGCCAGCAGCGTAGGGGGGGATAATTACGAGCAGTACTTC.

V gene TRBV14 combines with J gene TRBJ1-1, with D maybe TRBD1 (5 bases). V was trimmed by 0 bases and J by 5 bases, leaving 13 bases between them. The germline V gene has CDR1 SGHDN and CDR2 FVKESK. The CDR3 has 15 residues. In nucleotides, the CDR3 is TGTGCCAGCAGCCAAGATTGGGGGGGTCGAACTGAAGCTTTCTTT. It codes for CASSQDWGGRTEAFF.

The chain joins TRBV7-8 to TRBJ1-1; a possible D gene is TRBD1 (5 bases). The CDR3 runs to 13 residues. Germline CDR1 SGHVS, CDR2 FQNEAQ. Trimming took off 1 base at V and 11 bases at J, with 14 bases between the two ends. CDR3 coding DNA: TGTGCCAGCAGCTTAGAGTATTTAGGGGAGGCTTTCTTT. Encoded protein: CASSLEYLGEAFF.

The chain links TRBV14 to TRBJ1-3; no clear D gene. The germline V gene has CDR1 SGHDN and CDR2 FVKESK. This CDR3 is 16 amino acids long. V lost 3 bases to trimming and J lost 2 bases, with 14 bases between them. The CDR3 loop is CASSQTESSTGNTIYF. The CDR3 DNA reads TGTGCCAGCAGCCAGACCGAGTCCTCTACTGGAAACACCATATATTTT.

This rearrangement joins TRBV19 to TRBJ2-7; D is undetermined. V lost 3 bases, J lost 1 base, and 7 bases lay in between. In germline, CDR1 is LNHDA, CDR2 SQIVND (reference sequence). The CDR3 extends over 13 amino acids. CDR3 DNA sequence: TGTGCCAGTAGTATCGACGGTTCCTACGAGCAGTACTTC. This gives the protein CASSIDGSYEQYF.

V and J are TRBV19 and TRBJ1-5; tentative D call: TRBD1 (5 bases). The V end lost 6 bases, the J end lost 0 bases, and 12 bases lay between the germline ends. There are 15 residues in the CDR3. CDR1 and CDR2 (germline): LNHDA, SQIVND (reference sequence). The CDR3 loop is CASRRQSNSNQPQHF. The CDR3 DNA is TGTGCCAGTAGGAGACAGAGTAATAGCAATCAGCCCCAGCATTTT.

The chain employs TRBV6-1 and TRBJ1-4; maybe TRBD1 (5 bases). Looked up from germline, CDR1 is MNHNS and CDR2 is SASEGT. The CDR3 contains 16 residues. V lost 3 bases to trimming and J lost 6 bases, with 17 bases between them. As DNA, the CDR3 is TGTGCCAGCAGTGATAGCGCCCGCCCGGGGGATGAAAAACTGTTTTTT. The encoded protein is CASSDSARPGDEKLFF.

Turning to this clone: One end of the junction does not line up with germline, which may come from a read error. V gene TRBV19 combines with J gene TRBJ1-1; D remains ambiguous. The V gene's germline CDR1 is LNHDA and CDR2 SQIVND (reference sequence). The CDR3 has 14 amino acids. The CDR3 is CASSIGWGNTEAFF. The CDR3 DNA is TGTGCCAGTAGCATAGGGTGGGGGAACACTGAAGCTTTCTTT.

CDR3 nucleotide sequence: TGTGCCAGCAGCCCCCCGGGAAACTATGGCTACACCTTC. This codes for CASSPPGNYGYTF. The rearrangement links TRBV7-9 to TRBJ1-2; D ambiguous. The germline V and J ends were trimmed by 5 bases and 2 bases, with 9 bases remaining between them. CDR3 length equals 13 residues. In germline, CDR1 is SEHNR, CDR2 FQNEAQ (reference sequence).

The CDR3 region has the DNA TGTGCCAGCAGCGACCCTAGCGGGGGGGGCCTCAATCAACTTACGCAGTATTTT. It specifies CASSDPSGGGLNQLTQYF. The chain combines TRBV7-9 with TRBJ2-3; TRBD2 matches 12 bases. CDR1 and CDR2 from the germline V gene are SEHNR and FQNEAQ (reference sequence). The CDR3 is 18 amino acids. Trimming took 5 bases from V and 8 from J; bases not matched to a gene: 17.

In this sample, this clone turned up once. The chain couples TRBV30 to TRBJ2-4; 15 bases align to TRBD2. The CDR3 sequence is 14 residues long. Per germline, CDR1 GTSNPN and CDR2 SVGIG (reference sequence). The trim removed 2 bases at V and 13 bases at J, leaving 6 bases unmatched. The CDR3 DNA sequence: TGTGCCTGGAGTAGGGGGACTAGCGGGAGGCGACAGTACTTC. It translates to CAWSRGTSGRRQYF.

V is TRBV5-1 and J is TRBJ2-1; the D call may be TRBD1 or TRBD2 (6 bases each). V dropped 0 bases and J dropped 2 bases, with 12 bases sitting between them. This CDR3 has 16 amino acids. The germline V gene encodes CDR1 SGHRS and CDR2 YFSETQ. The CDR3 loop reads CASSLDPGATYNEQFF. As DNA, the CDR3 is TGCGCCAGCAGCTTGGATCCGGGGGCTACCTACAATGAGCAGTTCTTC. Complete variable domain (other parts from reference TRBV5-1 and TRBJ2-1): KAGVTQTPRYLIKTRGQQVTLSCSPISGHRSVSWYQQTPGQGLQFLFEYFSETQRNKGNFPGRFSGRQFSNSRSEMNVSTLELGDSALYLCASSLDPGATYNEQFFGPGTRLTVL.